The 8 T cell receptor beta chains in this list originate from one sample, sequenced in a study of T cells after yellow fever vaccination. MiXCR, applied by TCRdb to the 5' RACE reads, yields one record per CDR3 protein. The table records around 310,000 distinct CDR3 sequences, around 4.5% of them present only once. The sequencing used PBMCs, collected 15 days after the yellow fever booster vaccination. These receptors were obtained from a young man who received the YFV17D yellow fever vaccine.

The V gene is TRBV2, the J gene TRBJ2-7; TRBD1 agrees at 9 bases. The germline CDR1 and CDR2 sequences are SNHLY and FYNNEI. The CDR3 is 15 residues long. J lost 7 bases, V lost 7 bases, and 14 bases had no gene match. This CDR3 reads CASTLPTGGIGEQYF. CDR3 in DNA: TGTGCCAGCACCCTCCCGACAGGGGGTATTGGAGAGCAGTACTTC. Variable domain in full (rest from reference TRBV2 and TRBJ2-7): EPEVTQTPSHQVTQMGQEVILRCVPISNHLYFYWYRQILGQKVEFLVSFYNNEISEKSEIFDDQFSVERPDGSNFTLKIRSTKLEDSAMYFCASTLPTGGIGEQYFGPGTRLTVT.

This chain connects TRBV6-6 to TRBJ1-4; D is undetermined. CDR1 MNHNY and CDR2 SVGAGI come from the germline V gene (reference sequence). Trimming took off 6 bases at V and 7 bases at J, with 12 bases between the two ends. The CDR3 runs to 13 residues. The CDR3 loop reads CASRDPPAEKLFF. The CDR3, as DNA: TGTGCCAGCAGGGATCCCCCGGCTGAAAAACTGTTTTTT.

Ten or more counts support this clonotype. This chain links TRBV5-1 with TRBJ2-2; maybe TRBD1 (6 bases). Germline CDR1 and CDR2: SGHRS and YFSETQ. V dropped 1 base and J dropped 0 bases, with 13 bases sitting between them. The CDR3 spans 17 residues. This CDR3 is CASSLQGPSSNTGELFF. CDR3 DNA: TGCGCCAGCAGCTTGCAGGGGCCTAGCTCGAACACCGGGGAGCTGTTTTTT.

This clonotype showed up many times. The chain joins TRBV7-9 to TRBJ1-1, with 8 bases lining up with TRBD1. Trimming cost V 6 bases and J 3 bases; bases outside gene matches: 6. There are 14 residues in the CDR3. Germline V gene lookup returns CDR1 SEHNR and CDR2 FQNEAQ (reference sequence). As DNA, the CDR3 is TGTGCCAGCAGAACAGGGGGGGTGGACACTGAAGCTTTCTTT. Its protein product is CASRTGGVDTEAFF. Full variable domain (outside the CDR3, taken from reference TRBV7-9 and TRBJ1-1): DTGVSQNPRHKITKRGQNVTFRCDPISEHNRLYWYRQTLGQGPEFLTYFQNEAQLEKSRLLSDRFSAERPKGSFSTLEIQRTEQGDSAMYLCASRTGGVDTEAFFGQGTRLTVV.

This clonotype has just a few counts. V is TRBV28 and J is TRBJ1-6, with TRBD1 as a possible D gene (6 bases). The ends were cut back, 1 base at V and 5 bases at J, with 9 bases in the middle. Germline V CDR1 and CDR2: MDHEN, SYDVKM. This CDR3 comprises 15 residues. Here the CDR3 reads CASSLSGEDNSPLHF. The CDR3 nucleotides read TGTGCCAGCAGTTTATCAGGGGAGGATAATTCACCCCTCCACTTT.

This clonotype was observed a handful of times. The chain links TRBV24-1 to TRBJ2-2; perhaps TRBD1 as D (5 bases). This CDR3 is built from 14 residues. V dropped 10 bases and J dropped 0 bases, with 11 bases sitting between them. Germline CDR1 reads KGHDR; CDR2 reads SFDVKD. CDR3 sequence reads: CATDDSTNTGELFF. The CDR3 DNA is TGTGCCACAGACGACAGTACGAACACCGGGGAGCTGTTTTTT.

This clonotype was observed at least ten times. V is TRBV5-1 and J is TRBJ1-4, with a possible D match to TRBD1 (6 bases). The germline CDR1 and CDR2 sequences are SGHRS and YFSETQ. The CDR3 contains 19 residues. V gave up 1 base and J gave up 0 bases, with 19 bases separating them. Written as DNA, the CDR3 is TGCGCCAGCAGCTTGAGGGGCCACCGGGACATCTCAACTAATGAAAAACTGTTTTTT. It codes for CASSLRGHRDISTNEKLFF.

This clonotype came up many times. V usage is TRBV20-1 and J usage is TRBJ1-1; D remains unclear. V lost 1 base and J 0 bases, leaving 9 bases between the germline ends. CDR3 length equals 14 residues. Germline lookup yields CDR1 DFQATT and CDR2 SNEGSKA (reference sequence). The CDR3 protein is CSARVGAMNTEAFF. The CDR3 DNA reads TGCAGTGCTAGAGTGGGCGCGATGAACACTGAAGCTTTCTTT.